The next 25 T cell receptor beta chains were all read from a single sample in a study of response to subunit inactivated influenza vaccine. From the RT-PCR reads, TCRdb called clonotypes with MiXCR, one entry per CDR3 protein. This sample carries approximately 500,000 distinct CDR3 sequences, around 13% of them seen once, and the ten largest clones take about an eighth. The sample in question was PBMCs from blood, obtained roughly 45 days after vaccination. The receptors were sampled from a man aged 50-60 years who received an inactivated influenza vaccine.

The gene calls are TRBV20-1 and TRBJ2-7, with unresolved D. Trimming took 6 bases from V and 4 from J, leaving 16 bases between them. Per the germline V gene, CDR1 is DFQATT and CDR2 is SNEGSKA (reference sequence). The CDR3 sequence is 13 residues long. The CDR3 DNA reads TGCAGTGCCACAGACGGGCCTCGATACGAGCAGTACTTC. This sequence encodes CSATDGPRYEQYF.

This clonotype has more than one count but fewer than ten. For the CDR3, the DNA is TGTGCCAGCAGTTTAATGGTCACCGGGGAGCTGTTTTTT. Encoded protein: CASSLMVTGELFF. The chain joins TRBV12-3 or TRBV12-4 to TRBJ2-2; unclear D gene. The CDR3 length is 13 residues. V lost 2 bases, J lost 4 bases, and 5 bases lay in between.

In its sample, this clonotype was seen many times. CDR3 sequence: CATSDPPYRDSQGGQFF. The DNA for the CDR3 is TGTGCCACCAGTGATCCACCCTACAGGGATAGCCAGGGCGGGCAGTTCTTC. The chain carries TRBV24-1 and TRBJ2-1, with D possibly being TRBD1 (6 bases). The germline CDR1 and CDR2 sequences are KGHDR and SFDVKD. The V end lost 3 bases, the J end lost 12 bases, and 26 bases lay between the germline ends. This CDR3 region has 17 residues.

The J gene is TRBJ2-5, the V gene TRBV6-1; TRBD2 aligns across 7 bases. This CDR3 comprises 15 residues. V shed 5 bases and J 1 base; nucleotides not matched to a gene: 7. CDR1 and CDR2 (germline): MNHNS, SASEGT. The CDR3 region is CASSQQRLAQETQYF. The CDR3 DNA reads as TGTGCCAGCAGTCAGCAACGACTAGCCCAAGAGACCCAGTACTTC.

The V gene is TRBV12-3 or TRBV12-4, the J gene TRBJ2-1; D is possibly TRBD1 or TRBD2 (5 bases each). CDR3 length: 15 residues. Trimming pared 5 bases from V and 7 bases from J, leaving 18 bases between. DNA for the CDR3: TGTGCCAGCAGTGTCAGGGACCCTGGGTGGAATGAGCAGTTCTTC. It translates to CASSVRDPGWNEQFF.

Many counts were recorded for this clonotype. The rearrangement joins TRBV2 to TRBJ2-2, with 8 bases matching TRBD2. The CDR3 is made up of 15 amino acids. Germline V gene data show CDR1 as SNHLY and CDR2 as FYNNEI. Trimming cost V 3 bases and J 3 bases; bases outside gene matches: 3. CDR3 protein: CASSEVAGYTGELFF. The CDR3, as DNA: TGTGCCAGCAGTGAGGTAGCGGGGTACACCGGGGAGCTGTTTTTT. Drawing the rest from reference TRBV2 and TRBJ2-2, the complete variable domain is EPEVTQTPSHQVTQMGQEVILRCVPISNHLYFYWYRQILGQKVEFLVSFYNNEISEKSEIFDDQFSVERPDGSNFTLKIRSTKLEDSAMYFCASSEVAGYTGELFFGEGSRLTVL.

Ten or more counts support this clonotype. The rearrangement links TRBV7-3 to TRBJ1-1; D uncertain. The CDR3 extends over 13 amino acids. Germline CDR1 reads SGHTA; CDR2 reads FQGTGA. The V end lost 2 bases, the J end lost 5 bases, and 9 bases lay between the germline ends. The CDR3 region has the DNA TGTGCCAGCAGCTTAGATGGTTGGACTGAAGCTTTCTTT. Translated, it gives CASSLDGWTEAFF.

This clonotype was picked up many times. This chain links TRBV10-3 with TRBJ2-7; 8 bases align to TRBD1. The junction had 0 bases not matched to a gene; V was cut back by 5 bases and J by 3 bases. In germline, CDR1 is ENHRY, CDR2 SYGVKD. This CDR3 comprises 12 residues. CDR3 protein: CAISTGGYEQYF. The CDR3 DNA sequence: TGTGCCATCAGTACAGGGGGCTACGAGCAGTACTTC.

This clonotype occurred many times. The chain joins TRBV5-1 to TRBJ2-4; tentative D call: TRBD1 (6 bases). Germline V CDR1 and CDR2: SGHRS, YFSETQ. The CDR3 totals 14 residues. V lost 4 bases, J lost 5 bases, and 13 bases lay in between. The CDR3: CASSLQGAQNIQYF. In DNA form, the CDR3 reads TGCGCCAGCAGCCTACAGGGTGCGCAAAACATTCAGTACTTC. Using reference TRBV5-1 and TRBJ2-4 for the parts outside the CDR3, the full variable domain is KAGVTQTPRYLIKTRGQQVTLSCSPISGHRSVSWYQQTPGQGLQFLFEYFSETQRNKGNFPGRFSGRQFSNSRSEMNVSTLELGDSALYLCASSLQGAQNIQYFGAGTRLSVL.

There are many counts of this clonotype. The rearrangement uses TRBV28 and TRBJ2-7, with D hard to call. CDR3 size: 16 residues. From germline, CDR1 is MDHEN and CDR2 SYDVKM. V dropped 6 bases and J dropped 2 bases, with 20 bases sitting between them. CDR3 nucleotide sequence: TGTGCCAGCAGACCCCCCGTCGGCCCTGGGACCTACGAGCAGTACTTC. Encoded protein: CASRPPVGPGTYEQYF. Together with reference TRBV28 and TRBJ2-7, the CDR3 gives the full variable domain: DVKVTQSSRYLVKRTGEKVFLECVQDMDHENMFWYRQDPGLGLRLIYFSYDVKMKEKGDIPEGYSVSREKKERFSLILESASTNQTSMYLCASRPPVGPGTYEQYFGPGTRLTVT.

This clonotype showed up just a few times. The chain employs TRBV19 and TRBJ2-5; a weak D match, TRBD2 (5 bases). Germline assignment: CDR1 LNHDA and CDR2 SQIVND (reference sequence). V lost 6 bases and J lost 7, with 15 bases in between. There are 13 residues in the CDR3. The CDR3 protein is CASRTVPGGTQYF. In nucleotides, the CDR3 is TGTGCCAGTAGGACTGTCCCCGGAGGGACCCAGTACTTC. Full variable domain (rest looked up from reference TRBV19 and TRBJ2-5): DGGITQSPKYLFRKEGQNVTLSCEQNLNHDAMYWYRQDPGQGLRLIYYSQIVNDFQKGDIAEGYSVSREKKESFPLTVTSAQKNPTAFYLCASRTVPGGTQYFGPGTRLLVL.

The chain combines TRBV28 with TRBJ2-1; possibly TRBD1 for D (6 bases). V dropped 5 bases and J dropped 0 bases, with 23 bases sitting between them. The CDR3 covers 19 residues. Germline values: CDR1 MDHEN, CDR2 SYDVKM. The chain's CDR3 is CASSPRPTGTSSSYNEQFF. For the CDR3, the DNA is TGTGCCAGCAGTCCGAGACCAACCGGGACATCGAGCTCCTACAATGAGCAGTTCTTC.

The J gene is TRBJ1-1, the V gene TRBV28; 8 bases align to TRBD1. The J segment lost 6 bases and the V segment lost 6 bases, leaving 9 bases of the junction unmatched. The CDR3 covers 14 residues. Germline assignment: CDR1 MDHEN and CDR2 SYDVKM. The CDR3 sequence: CASRFDRGPAEAFF. DNA for the CDR3: TGTGCCAGCAGGTTTGACAGGGGACCGGCTGAAGCTTTCTTT.

The rearrangement links TRBV12-3 or TRBV12-4 to TRBJ1-2; a possible D gene is TRBD1 (5 bases). V shed 3 bases and J shed 5 bases, with 19 bases lying between them. The length of the CDR3 is 16 residues. CDR3 DNA: TGTGCCAGCAGTTTTGGGGCCCGGGGAAGGGCTTATGGCTACACCTTC. Its protein product is CASSFGARGRAYGYTF.

This clonotype was seen at least ten times. The chain combines TRBV7-2 with TRBJ1-2, with 8 bases identical to TRBD1. CDR1 and CDR2 from the germline V gene are SGHTA and FQGNSA. The CDR3 length is 15 residues. The V and J ends lost 6 bases and 2 bases, in that order; junction bases with no gene match: 8. This CDR3 is CASRASRTGNYGYTF. The CDR3 DNA reads TGTGCCAGCAGAGCTTCCCGGACAGGGAACTATGGCTACACCTTC.

The chain carries TRBV7-9 and TRBJ2-1; TRBD2 might be the D (6 bases). Trimming stripped 6 bases from V and 9 bases from J, with 9 bases between. The CDR3 has 11 amino acids. Germline CDR1 and CDR2: SEHNR and FQNEAQ (reference sequence). The CDR3 region is CASRVSGEQFF. The CDR3 DNA sequence: TGTGCCAGCAGAGTTAGCGGTGAGCAGTTCTTC.

This clonotype has a handful of counts. The CDR3 region has the DNA TGTGCCTGGAACCCGGGGTTCACAGATACGCAGTATTTT. This sequence encodes CAWNPGFTDTQYF. The rearrangement uses TRBV30 and TRBJ2-3; tentatively, D is TRBD2 (5 bases). The CDR3 is 13 residues long. V was pared by 4 bases and J by 2 bases, with 10 bases between. Germline CDR1 reads GTSNPN; CDR2 reads SVGIG (reference sequence).

This clonotype was seen a handful of times. V is TRBV28 and J is TRBJ2-2; the D is unclear. Germline CDR1 MDHEN, CDR2 SYDVKM. The CDR3 is 13 amino acids. Trimming cost V 5 bases and J 4 bases, with 8 bases left between them. The CDR3 region is CASSHMGTGELFF. DNA for the CDR3: TGTGCCAGCAGTCACATGGGCACCGGGGAGCTGTTTTTT. Full variable domain (missing parts from reference TRBV28 and TRBJ2-2): DVKVTQSSRYLVKRTGEKVFLECVQDMDHENMFWYRQDPGLGLRLIYFSYDVKMKEKGDIPEGYSVSREKKERFSLILESASTNQTSMYLCASSHMGTGELFFGEGSRLTVL.

The chain couples TRBV5-5 to TRBJ2-7, with no clear D. Germline CDR1 reads SGHKS; CDR2 reads YYEKEE (reference sequence). The V end lost 1 base, the J end lost 2 bases, and 7 bases lay between the germline ends. The CDR3 is 13 residues long. The CDR3 DNA reads TGTGCCAGCAGCTTGATACAGACCTACGAGCAGTACTTC. It yields the protein CASSLIQTYEQYF.

The chain recombines TRBV20-1 with TRBJ2-3, with D uncertain. The CDR3 has 15 residues. CDR1 and CDR2 from the germline V gene are DFQATT and SNEGSKA (reference sequence). The germline V and J ends were trimmed by 0 bases and 1 base, with 11 bases remaining between them. This CDR3 is CSARDFVECTDTQYF. The CDR3 coding sequence is TGCAGTGCTAGAGATTTTGTAGAGTGCACAGATACGCAGTATTTT.

This clonotype was counted a few times. The rearrangement uses TRBV28 and TRBJ1-2; 10 nucleotides match TRBD1. CDR1 is MDHEN and CDR2 is SYDVKM in the germline V gene. J lost 4 bases, V lost 4 bases, and 6 bases had no gene match. This CDR3 has 15 residues. The CDR3 nucleotides read TGTGCCAGCAGTTCAACCGGGACAGGGGTCTATGGCTACACCTTC. Translating it yields CASSSTGTGVYGYTF.

This chain joins TRBV28 and TRBJ1-1; no firm D call. Trimming shortened V by 10 bases and J by 2 bases, and 5 bases separated the two germline ends. Germline CDR1 and CDR2: MDHEN and SYDVKM. The CDR3 is made up of 10 amino acids. CDR3 protein: CATFNTEAFF. The CDR3 nucleotides read TGTGCCACCTTTAACACTGAAGCTTTCTTT.

Regarding this clonotype: A single base separates this from a much larger clone, so it may be a read error. The chain uses TRBV10-3 and TRBJ2-1, with a tentative D call TRBD1 (6 bases). There are 14 residues in the CDR3. Germline V gene data show CDR1 as ENHRY and CDR2 as SYGVKD. CDR3 in DNA: TGTGGCATCCGGAGCCCCAGGGGAGAGCATGAGCAGTTCTTC. It codes for CGIRSPRGEHEQFF.

Only a few counts were recorded for this clonotype. The chain carries TRBV5-1 and TRBJ2-3; D possibly corresponds to TRBD1 (5 bases). V dropped 2 bases and J dropped 2 bases, with 12 bases sitting between them. This CDR3 is built from 15 residues. CDR1 is SGHRS and CDR2 is YFSETQ in the germline V gene. The CDR3 is CASSLRGTHTDTQYF. The CDR3 DNA is TGCGCCAGCAGCTTAAGGGGAACACACACAGATACGCAGTATTTT.

This clonotype was picked up a small number of times. This chain uses TRBV12-3 or TRBV12-4 with TRBJ2-1; possible D gene TRBD2, 6 bases. The CDR3 consists of 15 residues. Trimming cost V 2 bases and J 4 bases, with 12 bases left between them. The CDR3 nucleotides read TGTGCCAGCAGTTTAACGGTTGGGGGGTACAATGAGCAGTTCTTC. Translation gives CASSLTVGGYNEQFF.